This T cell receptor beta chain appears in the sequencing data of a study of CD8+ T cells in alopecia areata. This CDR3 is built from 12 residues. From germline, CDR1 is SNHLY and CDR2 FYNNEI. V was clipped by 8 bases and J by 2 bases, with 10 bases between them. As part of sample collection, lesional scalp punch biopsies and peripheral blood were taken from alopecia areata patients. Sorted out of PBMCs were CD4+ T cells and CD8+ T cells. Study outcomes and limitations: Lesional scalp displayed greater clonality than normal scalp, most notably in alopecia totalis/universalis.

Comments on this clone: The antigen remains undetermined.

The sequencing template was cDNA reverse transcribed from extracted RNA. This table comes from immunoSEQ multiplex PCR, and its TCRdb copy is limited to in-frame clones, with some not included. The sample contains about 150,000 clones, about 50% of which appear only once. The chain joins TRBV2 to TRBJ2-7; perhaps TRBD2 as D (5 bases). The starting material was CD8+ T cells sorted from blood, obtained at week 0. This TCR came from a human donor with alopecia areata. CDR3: CASLGGTYEQYF. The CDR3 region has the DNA TGTGCCAGCTTAGGAGGTACCTACGAGCAGTACTTC.